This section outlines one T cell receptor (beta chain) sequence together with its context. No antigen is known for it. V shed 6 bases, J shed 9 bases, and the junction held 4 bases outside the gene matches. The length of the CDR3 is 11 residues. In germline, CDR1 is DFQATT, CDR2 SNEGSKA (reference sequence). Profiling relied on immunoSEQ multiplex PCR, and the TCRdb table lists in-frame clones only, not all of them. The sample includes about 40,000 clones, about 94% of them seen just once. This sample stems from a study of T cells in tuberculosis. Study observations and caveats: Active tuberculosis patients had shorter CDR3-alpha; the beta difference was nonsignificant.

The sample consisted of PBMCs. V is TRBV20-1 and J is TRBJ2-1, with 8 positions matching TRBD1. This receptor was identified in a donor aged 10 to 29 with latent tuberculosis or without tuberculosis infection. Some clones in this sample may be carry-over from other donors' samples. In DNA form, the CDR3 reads TGCAGTGCACCAGGGGGCGCTGAGCAGTTCTTC. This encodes CSAPGGAEQFF.